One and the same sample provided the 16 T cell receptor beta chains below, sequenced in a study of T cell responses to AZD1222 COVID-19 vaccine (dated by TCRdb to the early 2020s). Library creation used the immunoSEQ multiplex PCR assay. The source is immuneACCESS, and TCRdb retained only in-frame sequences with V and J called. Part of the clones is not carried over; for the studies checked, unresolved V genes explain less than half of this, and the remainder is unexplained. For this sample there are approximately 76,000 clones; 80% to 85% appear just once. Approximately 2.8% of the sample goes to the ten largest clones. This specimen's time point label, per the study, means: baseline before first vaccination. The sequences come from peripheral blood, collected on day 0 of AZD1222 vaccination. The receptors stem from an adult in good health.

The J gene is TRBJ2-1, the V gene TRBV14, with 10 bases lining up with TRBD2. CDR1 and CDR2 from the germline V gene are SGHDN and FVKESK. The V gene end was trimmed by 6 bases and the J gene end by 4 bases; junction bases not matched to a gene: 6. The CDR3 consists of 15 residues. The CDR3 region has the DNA TGTGCCAGCAGTCTAGCGGGAGCGAGGTACAATGAGCAGTTCTTC. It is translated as CASSLAGARYNEQFF.

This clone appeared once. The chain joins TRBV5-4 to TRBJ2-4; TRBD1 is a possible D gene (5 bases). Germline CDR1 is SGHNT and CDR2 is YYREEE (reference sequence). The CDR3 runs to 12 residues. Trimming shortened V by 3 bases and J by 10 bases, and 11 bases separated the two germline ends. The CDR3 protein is CASSSGQGIQYF. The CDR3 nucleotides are TGTGCCAGCAGCTCCGGGCAGGGAATTCAGTACTTC.

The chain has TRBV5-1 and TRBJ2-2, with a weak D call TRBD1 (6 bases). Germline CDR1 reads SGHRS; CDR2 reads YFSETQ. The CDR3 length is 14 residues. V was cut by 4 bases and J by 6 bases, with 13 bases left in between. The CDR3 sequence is CASSRPRQAGELFF. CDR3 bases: TGCGCCAGCAGCCGGCCCAGACAGGCCGGGGAGCTGTTTTTT. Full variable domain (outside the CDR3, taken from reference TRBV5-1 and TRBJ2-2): KAGVTQTPRYLIKTRGQQVTLSCSPISGHRSVSWYQQTPGQGLQFLFEYFSETQRNKGNFPGRFSGRQFSNSRSEMNVSTLELGDSALYLCASSRPRQAGELFFGEGSRLTVL.

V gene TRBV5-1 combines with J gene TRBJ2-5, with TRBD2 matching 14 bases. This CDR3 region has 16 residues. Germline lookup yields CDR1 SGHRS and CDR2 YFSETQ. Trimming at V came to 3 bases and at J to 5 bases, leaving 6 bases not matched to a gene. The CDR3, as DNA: TGCGCCAGCAGCTCGGGACTAGCGGGAGAGGCTGAGACCCAGTACTTC. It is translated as CASSSGLAGEAETQYF.

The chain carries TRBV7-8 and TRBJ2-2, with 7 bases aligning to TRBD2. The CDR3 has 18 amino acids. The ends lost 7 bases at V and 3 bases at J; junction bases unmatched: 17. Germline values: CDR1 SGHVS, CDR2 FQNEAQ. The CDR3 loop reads CASTLGGSGFVDTGELFF. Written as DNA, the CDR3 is TGTGCCAGCACCCTGGGAGGGAGCGGGTTTGTGGACACCGGGGAGCTGTTTTTT. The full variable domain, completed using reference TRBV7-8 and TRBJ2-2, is GAGVSQSPRYKVAKRGQDVALRCDPISGHVSLFWYQQALGQGPEFLTYFQNEAQLDKSGLPSDRFFAERPEGSVSTLKIQRTQQEDSAVYLCASTLGGSGFVDTGELFFGEGSRLTVL.

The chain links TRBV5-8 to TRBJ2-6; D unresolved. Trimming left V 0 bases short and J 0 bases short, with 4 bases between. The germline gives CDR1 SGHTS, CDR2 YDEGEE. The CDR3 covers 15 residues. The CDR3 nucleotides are TGTGCCAGCAGCTTGGGTTCCTCTGGGGCCAACGTCCTGACTTTC. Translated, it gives CASSLGSSGANVLTF.

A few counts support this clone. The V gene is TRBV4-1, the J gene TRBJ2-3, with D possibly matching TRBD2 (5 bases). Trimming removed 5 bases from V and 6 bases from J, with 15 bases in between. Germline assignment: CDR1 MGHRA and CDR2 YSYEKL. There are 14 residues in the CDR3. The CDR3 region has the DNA TGCGCCAGCAGCTCACGACTCATAGCGGATACGCAGTATTTT. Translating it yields CASSSRLIADTQYF.

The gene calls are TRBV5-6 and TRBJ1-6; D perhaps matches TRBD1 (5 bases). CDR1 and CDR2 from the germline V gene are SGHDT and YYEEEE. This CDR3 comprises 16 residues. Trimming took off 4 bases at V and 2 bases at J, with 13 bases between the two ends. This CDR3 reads CASSLGQGAYNSPLHF. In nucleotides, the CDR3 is TGTGCCAGCAGCCTTGGGCAGGGAGCCTATAATTCACCCCTCCACTTT.

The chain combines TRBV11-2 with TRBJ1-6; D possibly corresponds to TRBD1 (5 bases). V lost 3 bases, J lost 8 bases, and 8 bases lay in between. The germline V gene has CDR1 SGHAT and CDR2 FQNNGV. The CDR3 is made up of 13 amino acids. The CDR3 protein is CASSFQGDSPLHF. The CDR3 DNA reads TGTGCCAGCAGCTTCCAGGGAGATTCACCCCTCCACTTT.

CDR3 coding DNA: TGTGCCAGCAGCCTCAGGCGGCCTAGCGGGACGGGAGATACGCAGTATTTT. This encodes CASSLRRPSGTGDTQYF. The V call is TRBV7-2, the J call TRBJ2-3, with 9 bases lining up with TRBD2. Trimming took 5 bases from V and 5 from J; bases not matched to a gene: 14. CDR3 length equals 17 residues. Per germline, CDR1 SGHTA and CDR2 FQGNSA.

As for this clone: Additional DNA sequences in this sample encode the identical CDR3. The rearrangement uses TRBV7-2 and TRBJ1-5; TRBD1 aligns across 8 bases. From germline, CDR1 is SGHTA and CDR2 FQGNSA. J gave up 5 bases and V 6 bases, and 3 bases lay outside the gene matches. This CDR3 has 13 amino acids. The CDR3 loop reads CASSPDRDQPQHF. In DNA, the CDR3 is TGTGCCAGCAGTCCGGACAGGGATCAGCCCCAGCATTTT.

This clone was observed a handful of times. CDR3 in amino acids: CATSRVEGNQPQHF. The CDR3 nucleotides read TGTGCCACGTCAAGGGTAGAGGGCAATCAGCCCCAGCATTTT. This chain links TRBV6-5 with TRBJ1-5; no reliable D call. From germline, CDR1 is MNHEY and CDR2 SVGAGI. Trimming removed 10 bases from V and 2 bases from J, with 15 bases in between. The CDR3 consists of 14 residues.

The CDR3 reads CASSLTGPTDTQYF. The CDR3 coding sequence is TGTGCCAGCTCACTTACAGGACCCACAGATACGCAGTATTTT. This rearrangement joins TRBV18 to TRBJ2-3; D may be TRBD1 (5 bases). V shed 4 bases and J shed 2 bases, with 10 bases lying between them. Germline loops: CDR1 KGHSH, CDR2 LQKENI. The CDR3 runs 14 residues.

In DNA, the CDR3 is TGTGCCAGCAGTCAAGGGGGGGGCCTAAACTATGGCTACACCTTC. This encodes CASSQGGGLNYGYTF. The V call is TRBV5-4, the J call TRBJ1-2; TRBD1 might be the D (6 bases). CDR3 length: 15 residues. The germline gives CDR1 SGHNT, CDR2 YYREEE (reference sequence). V lost 5 bases, J lost 2 bases, and 16 bases lay in between. The complete variable domain, with remaining parts taken from reference TRBV5-4 and TRBJ1-2, reads ETGVTQSPTHLIKTRGQQVTLRCSSQSGHNTVSWYQQALGQGPQFIFQYYREEENGRGNFPPRFSGLQFPNYSSELNVNALELDDSALYLCASSQGGGLNYGYTFGSGTRLTVV.

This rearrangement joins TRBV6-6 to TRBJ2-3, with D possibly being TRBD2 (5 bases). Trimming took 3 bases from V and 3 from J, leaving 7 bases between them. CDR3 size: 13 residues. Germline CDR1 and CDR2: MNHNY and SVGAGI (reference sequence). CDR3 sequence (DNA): TGTGCCAGCAGTTATCGGGGAACAGATACGCAGTATTTT. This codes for CASSYRGTDTQYF.

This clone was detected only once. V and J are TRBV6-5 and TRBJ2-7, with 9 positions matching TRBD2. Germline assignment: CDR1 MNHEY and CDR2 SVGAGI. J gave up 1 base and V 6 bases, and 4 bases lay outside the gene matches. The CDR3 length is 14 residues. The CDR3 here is CASRVTSGSYEQYF. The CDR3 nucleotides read TGTGCCAGCAGAGTGACTAGCGGATCCTACGAGCAGTACTTC.